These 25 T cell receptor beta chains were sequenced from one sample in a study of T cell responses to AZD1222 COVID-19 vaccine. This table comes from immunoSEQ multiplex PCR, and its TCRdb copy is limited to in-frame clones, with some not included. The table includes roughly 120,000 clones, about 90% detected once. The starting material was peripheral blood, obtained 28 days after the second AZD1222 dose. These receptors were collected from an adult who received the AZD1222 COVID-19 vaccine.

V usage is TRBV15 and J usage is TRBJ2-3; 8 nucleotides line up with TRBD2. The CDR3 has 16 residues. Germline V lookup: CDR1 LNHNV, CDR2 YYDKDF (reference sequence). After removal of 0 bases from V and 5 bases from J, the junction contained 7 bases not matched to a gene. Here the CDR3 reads CATSRDLGLAGDTQYF. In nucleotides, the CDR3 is TGTGCCACCAGCAGAGATCTAGGGCTAGCGGGAGATACGCAGTATTTT.

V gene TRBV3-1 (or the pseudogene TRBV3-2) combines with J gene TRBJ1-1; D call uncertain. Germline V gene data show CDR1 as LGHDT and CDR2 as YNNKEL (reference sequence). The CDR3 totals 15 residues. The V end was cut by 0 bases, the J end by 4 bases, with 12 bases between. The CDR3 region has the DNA TGTGCCAGCAGCCAAGATCTAGGAGGAAGCACTGAAGCTTTCTTT. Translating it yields CASSQDLGGSTEAFF.

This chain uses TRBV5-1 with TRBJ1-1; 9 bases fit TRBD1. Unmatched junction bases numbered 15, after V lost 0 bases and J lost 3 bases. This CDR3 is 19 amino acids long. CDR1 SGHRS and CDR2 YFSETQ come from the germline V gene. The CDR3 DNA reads TGCGCCAGCAGCTTGGTTATGCGGGACAGGGTCCCTTTGGACACTGAAGCTTTCTTT. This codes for CASSLVMRDRVPLDTEAFF. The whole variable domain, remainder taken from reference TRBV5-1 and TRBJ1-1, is KAGVTQTPRYLIKTRGQQVTLSCSPISGHRSVSWYQQTPGQGLQFLFEYFSETQRNKGNFPGRFSGRQFSNSRSEMNVSTLELGDSALYLCASSLVMRDRVPLDTEAFFGQGTRLTVV.

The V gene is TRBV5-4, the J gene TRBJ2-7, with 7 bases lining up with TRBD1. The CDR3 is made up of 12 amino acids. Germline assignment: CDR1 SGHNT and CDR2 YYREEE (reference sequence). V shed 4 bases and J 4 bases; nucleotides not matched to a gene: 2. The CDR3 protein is CASSQQGYEQYF. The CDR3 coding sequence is TGTGCCAGCAGCCAACAGGGGTACGAGCAGTACTTC. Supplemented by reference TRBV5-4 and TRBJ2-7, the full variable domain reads ETGVTQSPTHLIKTRGQQVTLRCSSQSGHNTVSWYQQALGQGPQFIFQYYREEENGRGNFPPRFSGLQFPNYSSELNVNALELDDSALYLCASSQQGYEQYFGPGTRLTVT.

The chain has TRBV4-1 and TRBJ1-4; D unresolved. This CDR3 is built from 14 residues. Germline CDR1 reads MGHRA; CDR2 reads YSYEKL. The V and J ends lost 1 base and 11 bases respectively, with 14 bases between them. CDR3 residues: CASSQVGGNGKLFF. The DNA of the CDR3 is TGCGCCAGCAGCCAAGTAGGAGGGAACGGGAAACTGTTTTTT.

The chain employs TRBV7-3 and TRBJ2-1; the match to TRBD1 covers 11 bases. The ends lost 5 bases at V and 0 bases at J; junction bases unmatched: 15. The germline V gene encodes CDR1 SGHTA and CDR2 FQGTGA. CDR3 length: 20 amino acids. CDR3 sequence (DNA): TGTGCCAGCAGCCAAATGGGAGGACAGGGGGCCTTGGGCTCCTACAATGAGCAGTTCTTC. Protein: CASSQMGGQGALGSYNEQFF.

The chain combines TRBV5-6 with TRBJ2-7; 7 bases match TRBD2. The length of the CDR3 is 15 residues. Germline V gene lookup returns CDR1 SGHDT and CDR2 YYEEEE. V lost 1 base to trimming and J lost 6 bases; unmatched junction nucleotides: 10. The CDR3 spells CASSLTGDYKSEQYF. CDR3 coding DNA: TGTGCCAGCAGCTTGACCGGGGACTACAAATCCGAGCAGTACTTC.

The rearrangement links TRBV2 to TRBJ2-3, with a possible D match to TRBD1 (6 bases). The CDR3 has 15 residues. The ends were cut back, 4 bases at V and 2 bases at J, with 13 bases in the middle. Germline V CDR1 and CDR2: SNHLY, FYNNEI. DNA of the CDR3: TGTGCCAGCAGTGGCGACAGGCTCTACACAGATACGCAGTATTTT. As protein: CASSGDRLYTDTQYF.

This CDR3 reads CATSWDYYNEQFF. Written as DNA, the CDR3 is TGTGCCACCAGCTGGGACTACTACAATGAGCAGTTCTTC. The chain uses TRBV15 and TRBJ2-1, with 7 bases fitting TRBD2. V lost 5 bases to trimming and J lost 3 bases; unmatched junction nucleotides: 1. The CDR3 extends over 13 amino acids. From germline, CDR1 is LNHNV and CDR2 YYDKDF (reference sequence).

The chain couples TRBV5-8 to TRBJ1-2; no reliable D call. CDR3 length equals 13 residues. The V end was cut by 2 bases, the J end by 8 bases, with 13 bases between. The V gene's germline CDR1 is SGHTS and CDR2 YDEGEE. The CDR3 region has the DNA TGTGCCAGCAGCTTAATCACCTCATGGGGCTACACCTTC. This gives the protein CASSLITSWGYTF.

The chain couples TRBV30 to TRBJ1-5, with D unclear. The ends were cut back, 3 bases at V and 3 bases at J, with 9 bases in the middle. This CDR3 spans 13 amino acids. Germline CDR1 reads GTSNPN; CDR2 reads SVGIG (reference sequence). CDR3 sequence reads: CAWSPLNNQPQHF. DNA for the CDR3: TGTGCCTGGAGCCCTTTGAACAATCAGCCCCAGCATTTT.

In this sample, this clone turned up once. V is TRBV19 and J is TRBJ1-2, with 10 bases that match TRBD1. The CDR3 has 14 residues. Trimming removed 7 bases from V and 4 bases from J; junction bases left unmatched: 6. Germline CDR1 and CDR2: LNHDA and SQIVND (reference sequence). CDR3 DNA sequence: TGTGCCAGTATCCCGGACAGGGGGGTCTATGGCTACACCTTC. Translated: CASIPDRGVYGYTF.

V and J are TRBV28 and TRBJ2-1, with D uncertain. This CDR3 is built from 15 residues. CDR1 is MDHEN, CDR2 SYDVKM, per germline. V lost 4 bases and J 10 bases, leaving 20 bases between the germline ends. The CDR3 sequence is CASSSITTVLREQFF. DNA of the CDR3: TGTGCCAGCAGTTCTATCACCACTGTACTTCGCGAGCAGTTCTTC.

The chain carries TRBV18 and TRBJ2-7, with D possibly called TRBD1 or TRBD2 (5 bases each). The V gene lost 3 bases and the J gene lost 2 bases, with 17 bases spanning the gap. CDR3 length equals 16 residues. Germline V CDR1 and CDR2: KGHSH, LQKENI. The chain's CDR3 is CASSPAGGMGTYEQYF. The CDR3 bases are TGTGCCAGCTCACCGGCTGGGGGTATGGGGACCTACGAGCAGTACTTC.

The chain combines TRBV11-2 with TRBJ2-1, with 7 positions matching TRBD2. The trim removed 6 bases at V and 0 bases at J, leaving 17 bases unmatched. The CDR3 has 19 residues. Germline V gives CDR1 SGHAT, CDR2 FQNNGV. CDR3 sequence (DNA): TGTGCCAGCAGAAACGGGGGTGGCCTAGCGGAATACTCCTACAATGAGCAGTTCTTC. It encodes CASRNGGGLAEYSYNEQFF. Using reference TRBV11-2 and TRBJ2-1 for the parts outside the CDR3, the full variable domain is EAGVAQSPRYKIIEKRQSVAFWCNPISGHATLYWYQQILGQGPKLLIQFQNNGVVDDSQLPKDRFSAERLKGVDSTLKIQPAKLEDSAVYLCASRNGGGLAEYSYNEQFFGPGTRLTVL.

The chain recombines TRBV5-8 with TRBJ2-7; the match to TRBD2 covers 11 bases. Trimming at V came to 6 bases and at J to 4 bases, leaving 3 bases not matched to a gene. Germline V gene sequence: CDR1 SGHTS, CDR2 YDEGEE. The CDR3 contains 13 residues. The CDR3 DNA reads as TGTGCCAGCACCGGACTAGCGGGTTACGAGCAGTACTTC. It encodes CASTGLAGYEQYF.

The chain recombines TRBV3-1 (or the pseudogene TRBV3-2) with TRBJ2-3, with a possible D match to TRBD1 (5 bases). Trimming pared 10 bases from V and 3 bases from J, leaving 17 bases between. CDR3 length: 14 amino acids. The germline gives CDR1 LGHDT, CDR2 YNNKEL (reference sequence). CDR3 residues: CATKGAVSTDTQYF. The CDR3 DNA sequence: TGTGCCACCAAAGGGGCGGTATCAACAGATACGCAGTATTTT.

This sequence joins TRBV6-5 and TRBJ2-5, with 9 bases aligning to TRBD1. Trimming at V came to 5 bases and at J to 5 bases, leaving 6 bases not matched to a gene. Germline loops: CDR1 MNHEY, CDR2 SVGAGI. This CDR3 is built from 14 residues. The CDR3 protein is CASSPTGGRETQYF. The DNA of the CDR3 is TGTGCCAGCAGTCCTACAGGGGGCAGGGAGACCCAGTACTTC.

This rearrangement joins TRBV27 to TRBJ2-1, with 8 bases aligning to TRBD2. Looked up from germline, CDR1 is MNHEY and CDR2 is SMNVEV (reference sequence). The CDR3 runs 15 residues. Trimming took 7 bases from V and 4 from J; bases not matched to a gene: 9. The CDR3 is CASNPRTSHYNEQFF. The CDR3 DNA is TGTGCCAGCAATCCTCGGACTAGCCATTACAATGAGCAGTTCTTC.

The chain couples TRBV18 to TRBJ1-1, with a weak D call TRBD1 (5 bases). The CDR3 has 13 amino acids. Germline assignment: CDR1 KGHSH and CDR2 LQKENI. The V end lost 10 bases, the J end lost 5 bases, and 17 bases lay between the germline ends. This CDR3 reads CATLQGALTEAFF. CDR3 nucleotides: TGTGCCACCCTTCAGGGAGCGCTAACTGAAGCTTTCTTT.

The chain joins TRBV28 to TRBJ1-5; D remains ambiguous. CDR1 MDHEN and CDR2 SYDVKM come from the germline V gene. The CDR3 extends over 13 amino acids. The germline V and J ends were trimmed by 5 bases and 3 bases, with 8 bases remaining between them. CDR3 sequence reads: CASSDRFNQPQHF. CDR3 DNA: TGTGCCAGCAGTGACCGTTTCAATCAGCCCCAGCATTTT.

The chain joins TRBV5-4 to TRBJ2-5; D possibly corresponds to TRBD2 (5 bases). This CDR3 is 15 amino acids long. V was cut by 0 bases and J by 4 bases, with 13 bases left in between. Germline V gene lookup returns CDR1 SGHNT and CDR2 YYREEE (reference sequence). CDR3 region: CASSLAGGFGETQYF. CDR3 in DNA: TGTGCCAGCAGCTTGGCGGGCGGGTTCGGAGAGACCCAGTACTTC. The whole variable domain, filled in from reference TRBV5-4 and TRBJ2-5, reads ETGVTQSPTHLIKTRGQQVTLRCSSQSGHNTVSWYQQALGQGPQFIFQYYREEENGRGNFPPRFSGLQFPNYSSELNVNALELDDSALYLCASSLAGGFGETQYFGPGTRLLVL.

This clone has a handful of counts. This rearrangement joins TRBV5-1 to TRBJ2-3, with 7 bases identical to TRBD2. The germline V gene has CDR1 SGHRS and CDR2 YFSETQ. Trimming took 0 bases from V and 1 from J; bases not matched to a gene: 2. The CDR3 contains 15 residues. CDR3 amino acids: CASSLGRGGTDTQYF. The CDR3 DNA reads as TGCGCCAGCAGCTTGGGCCGGGGGGGCACAGATACGCAGTATTTT.

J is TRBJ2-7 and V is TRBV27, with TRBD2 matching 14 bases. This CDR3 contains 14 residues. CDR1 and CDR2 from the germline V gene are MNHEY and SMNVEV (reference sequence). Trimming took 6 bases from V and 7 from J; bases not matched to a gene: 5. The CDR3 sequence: CASSRLAGGKEQYF. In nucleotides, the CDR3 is TGTGCCAGCAGCCGACTAGCGGGAGGGAAGGAGCAGTACTTC.

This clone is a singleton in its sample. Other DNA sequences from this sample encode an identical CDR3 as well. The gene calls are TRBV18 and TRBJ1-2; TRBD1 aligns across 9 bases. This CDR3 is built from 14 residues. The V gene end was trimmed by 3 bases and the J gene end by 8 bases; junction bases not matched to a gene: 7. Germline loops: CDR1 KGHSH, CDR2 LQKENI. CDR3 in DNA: TGTGCCAGCTCACCCCCGGACAGGGGAAGCGGCTACACCTTC. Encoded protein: CASSPPDRGSGYTF. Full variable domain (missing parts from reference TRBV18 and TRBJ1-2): NAGVMQNPRHLVRRRGQEARLRCSPMKGHSHVYWYRQLPEEGLKFMVYLQKENIIDESGMPKERFSAEFPKEGPSILRIQQVVRGDSAAYFCASSPPDRGSGYTFGSGTRLTVV.